This T cell receptor beta chain was recorded in a study of persistence of HIV-infected CD4 T cells. Study background: Up to 180 mL blood was drawn at multiple time points; two donors had single-time leukapheresis.

Lysates of CMV-infected fibroblasts at around 9.1 ug/mL stimulated these cells. CD4+ T cells upregulating both CD40 ligand and CD69 were sorted as responding cells. Turning to this clone: Its cognate antigen is unknown.

The libraries were made with immunoSEQ version 4 in survey mode. Assay: immunoSEQ multiplex PCR; the TCRdb copy retains only in-frame clones and omits some. The data hold 15,000 to 20,000 clones, with around three fifths observed a single time. The TCR comes from an adult woman with HIV who was CMV-seropositive. Sequenced here: CD4+ T cells sorted from PBMCs after approximately 19-hour stimulation, sampled from a patient who received antiretroviral therapy.

CDR3 DNA: TGCGCCAGCAGCTTCGACAGAAACGAGCAGTACTTC. The encoded protein is CASSFDRNEQYF. The chain is built from TRBV5-1 and TRBJ2-7; a weak D match, TRBD1 (5 bases). Trimming left V 2 bases short and J 5 bases short, with 8 bases between. Germline V gene lookup returns CDR1 SGHRS and CDR2 YFSETQ. This CDR3 comprises 12 residues.